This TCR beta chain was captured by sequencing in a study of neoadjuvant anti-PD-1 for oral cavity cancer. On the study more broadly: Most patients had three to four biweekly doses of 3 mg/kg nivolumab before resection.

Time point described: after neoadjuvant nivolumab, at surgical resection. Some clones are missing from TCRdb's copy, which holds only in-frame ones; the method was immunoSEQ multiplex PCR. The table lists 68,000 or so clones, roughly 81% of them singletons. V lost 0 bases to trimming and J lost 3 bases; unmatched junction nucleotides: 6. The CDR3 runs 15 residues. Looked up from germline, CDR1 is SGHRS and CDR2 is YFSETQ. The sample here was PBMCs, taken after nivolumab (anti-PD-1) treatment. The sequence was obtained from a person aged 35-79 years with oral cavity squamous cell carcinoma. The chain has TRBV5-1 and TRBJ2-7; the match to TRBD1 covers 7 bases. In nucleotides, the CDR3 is TGCGCCAGCAGCTTGGAGTTCGACAGGGACTACGAGCAGTACTTC. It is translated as CASSLEFDRDYEQYF. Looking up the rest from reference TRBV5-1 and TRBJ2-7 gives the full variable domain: KAGVTQTPRYLIKTRGQQVTLSCSPISGHRSVSWYQQTPGQGLQFLFEYFSETQRNKGNFPGRFSGRQFSNSRSEMNVSTLELGDSALYLCASSLEFDRDYEQYFGPGTRLTVT.